This TCR beta chain was recorded in a study of blood T cells in healthy people across ages. A sample-barcoded 5' primer and a J-beta primer mix were used in a second PCR of roughly 6 to 12 cycles. TCRdb redid the calling of the 5' RACE reads with MiXCR, one entry per CDR3 protein. The profile shows more than 900,000 distinct CDR3 sequences, under 35% of them singletons. Germline V lookup: CDR1 SGHTA, CDR2 FQGNSA. The V gene lost 0 bases and the J gene lost 4 bases, with 12 bases spanning the gap. The CDR3 is 15 residues long. These data are also associated with another study on T cells of mothers and their children.

Sequencing was performed on blood. The J gene is TRBJ1-1, the V gene TRBV7-2; D call uncertain. This TCR came from a woman aged 35 to 49 in good health. This CDR3 is CASSLALEDTTEAFF. The CDR3 DNA reads as TGTGCCAGCAGCTTAGCGCTGGAAGACACCACTGAAGCTTTCTTT.